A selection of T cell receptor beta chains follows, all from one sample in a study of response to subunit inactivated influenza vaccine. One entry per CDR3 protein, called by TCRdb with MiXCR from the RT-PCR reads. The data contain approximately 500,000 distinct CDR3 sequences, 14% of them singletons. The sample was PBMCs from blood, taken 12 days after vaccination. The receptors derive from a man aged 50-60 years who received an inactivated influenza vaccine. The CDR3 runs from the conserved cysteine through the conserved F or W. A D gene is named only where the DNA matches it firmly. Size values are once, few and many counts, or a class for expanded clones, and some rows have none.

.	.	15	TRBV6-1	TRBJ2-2	TGTGCCAGCACCTCGATGGAGAAGAACACCGGGGAGCTGTTTTTT	CASTSMEKNTGELFF
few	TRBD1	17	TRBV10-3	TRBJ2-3	TGTGCCATCAGTGATCCCCCGGACAGGGCCGACACAGATACGCAGTATTTT	CAISDPPDRADTDTQYF
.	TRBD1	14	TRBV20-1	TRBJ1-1	TGCAGTGCTAGCCGGGACAGGTTTAACACTGAAGCTTTCTTT	CSASRDRFNTEAFF
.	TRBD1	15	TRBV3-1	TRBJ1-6	TGTGCCAGCAGCCAAGGTCGGGACAGGGGAACGGCCCTCCACTTT	CASSQGRDRGTALHF
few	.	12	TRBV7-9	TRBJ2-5	TGTGCCTGCACGGGGGCTCGAGAGACCCAGTACTTC	CACTGARETQYF
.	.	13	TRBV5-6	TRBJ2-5	TGTGCCAGCAGCGTCAGGGTCTTAGAGACCCAGTACTTC	CASSVRVLETQYF
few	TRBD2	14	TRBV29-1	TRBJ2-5	TGCAGCGTCGTACCGGGGGGGCATCAGGAGACCCAGTACTTC	CSVVPGGHQETQYF
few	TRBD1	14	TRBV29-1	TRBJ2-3	TGCAGCTCAGCTCCGGGACAGGGGGCAGATACGCAGTATTTT	CSSAPGQGADTQYF
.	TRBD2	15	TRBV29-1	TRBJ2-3	TGCAGCGGGACGGAAGCGGGAGGGGGCACAGATACGCAGTATTTT	CSGTEAGGGTDTQYF
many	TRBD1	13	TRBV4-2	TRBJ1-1	TGTGCCAGCAGCCCTGACAGGGGAGGTGAAGCTTTCTTT	CASSPDRGGEAFF
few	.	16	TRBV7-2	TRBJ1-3	TGTGCCAGCAGCTTAGCAGGGCACCACTCTGGAAACACCATATATTTT	CASSLAGHHSGNTIYF
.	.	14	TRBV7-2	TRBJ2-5	TGTGCCAGCAGCTTGAAGGGACTCCAAGAGACCCAGTACTTC	CASSLKGLQETQYF
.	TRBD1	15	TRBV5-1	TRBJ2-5	TGCGCCAGCAGCCCTATGGGACAGGGGGCGAAGACCCAGTACTTC	CASSPMGQGAKTQYF
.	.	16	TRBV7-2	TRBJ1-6	TGTGCCAGCAGCCCGTCGGGGTGGGGAGGGAATTCACCCCTCCACTTT	CASSPSGWGGNSPLHF
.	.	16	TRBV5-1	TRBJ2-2	TGCGCCAGCAGCTTGGCCGAACAGGCAAACACCGGGGAGCTGTTTTTT	CASSLAEQANTGELFF
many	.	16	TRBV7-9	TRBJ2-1	TGTGCCAGCAGCTTAGCTTTAACTAGCAGCTACAATGAGCAGTTCTTC	CASSLALTSSYNEQFF
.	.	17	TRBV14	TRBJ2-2	TGTGCCAGCAGCCCACTAACTTGGGGCGCGAACACCGGGGAGCTGTTTTTT	CASSPLTWGANTGELFF